Listed below are T cell receptor beta chains from one sample, sequenced in a study of blood T cell repertoires in COVID-19. The table came from immunoSEQ multiplex PCR; TCRdb's copy has only in-frame clones and leaves some out. The sample holds roughly 85,000 clones; 80% to 90% are singletons and the top ten take 27%. Input material: peripheral blood. The source of these receptors is a man in his fifties with active or convalescent COVID-19. The CDR3 runs from the conserved cysteine through the conserved F or W. D genes are given only for firm matches. Clone size appears in some rows only: once, few, many, or a class for an expanded clone.

clone_size,v_call,d_call,j_call,cdr3_aa,cdr3_nt
NA,TRBV2,TRBD2,TRBJ2-1,CASSVKRLAGGPGSYNEQFF,TGTGCCAGCAGTGTAAAGAGACTAGCGGGGGGGCCGGGCTCCTACAATGAGCAGTTCTTC
NA,TRBV5-6,TRBD1,TRBJ1-2,CASSLKGDRGLSEGYTF,TGTGCCAGCAGCTTGAAAGGGGACAGGGGCTTGTCGGAAGGCTACACCTTC
NA,TRBV24-1,NA,TRBJ2-1,CASGQQLNEQFF,TGTGCCTCCGGACAGCAACTCAATGAGCAGTTCTTC
NA,TRBV2,TRBD2,TRBJ2-1,CASSQDSGSFLNEQFF,TGTGCCAGCAGCCAGGATAGCGGGAGTTTTTTGAATGAGCAGTTCTTC
NA,TRBV18,TRBD2,TRBJ2-3,CASSLGTSGRSSTDTQYF,TGTGCCAGCTCCCTCGGGACTAGCGGGAGGTCCAGCACAGATACGCAGTATTTT
NA,TRBV2,NA,TRBJ2-3,CASNRLSTDTQYF,TGTGCCAGCAACCGACTAAGCACAGATACGCAGTATTTT
NA,TRBV6-5,NA,TRBJ2-2,CASRELVGGTGELFF,TGTGCCAGCAGGGAGTTGGTGGGGGGCACCGGGGAGCTGTTTTTT
NA,TRBV5-1,TRBD1,TRBJ2-6,CASSLRTGTGANVLTF,TGCGCCAGCAGCTTGCGGACAGGGACTGGGGCCAACGTCCTGACTTTC
NA,TRBV28,TRBD1,TRBJ1-5,CASTLQQGHQPQHF,TGTGCCAGCACGTTACAACAGGGGCATCAGCCCCAGCATTTT
many,TRBV29-1,TRBD1,TRBJ1-2,CSVYTGGYSGYTF,TGCAGCGTCTATACAGGGGGTTATAGCGGCTACACCTTC
NA,TRBV4-1,NA,TRBJ2-3,CASSRTVNSDTQYF,TGCGCCAGCTCAAGAACAGTGAACTCAGATACGCAGTATTTT
NA,TRBV7-2,NA,TRBJ2-7,CASSPRDTTYEQYF,TGTGCCAGCAGCCCGAGGGACACCACCTACGAGCAGTACTTC
NA,TRBV5-1,NA,TRBJ1-2,CASSLAGDYGYTF,TGCGCCAGCAGCTTGGCGGGTGACTATGGCTACACCTTC
NA,TRBV2,NA,TRBJ1-2,CASMGRGDLNYGYTF,TGTGCCAGCATGGGGCGGGGGGACCTTAACTATGGCTACACCTTC
NA,TRBV29-1,TRBD1,TRBJ1-5,CSVGDRGNQPQHF,TGCAGCGTTGGTGACAGGGGCAATCAGCCCCAGCATTTT
NA,TRBV29-1,TRBD1,TRBJ2-5,CSVARGSNQETQYF,TGCAGCGTTGCCAGGGGGAGTAACCAAGAGACCCAGTACTTC
NA,TRBV5-1,TRBD1,TRBJ1-3,CASKPGTGSGNTIYF,TGCGCCAGCAAACCGGGGACAGGGTCTGGAAACACCATATATTTT
NA,TRBV29-1,NA,TRBJ1-4,CSFKGGEKLFF,TGCTCTTTTAAGGGAGGTGAAAAACTGTTTTTT
NA,TRBV29-1,TRBD1,TRBJ2-4,CSVPMTGERNIQYF,TGCAGCGTGCCCATGACAGGGGAGCGGAACATTCAGTACTTC
NA,TRBV3-1/TRBV3-2,NA,TRBJ2-4,CASSQDLGGYIQYF,TGTGCCAGCAGCCAAGATCTAGGCGGATACATTCAGTACTTC
NA,TRBV27,NA,TRBJ2-7,CASRKRGNGYEQYF,TGTGCCAGCCGCAAACGGGGAAATGGCTACGAGCAGTACTTC
NA,TRBV7-2,NA,TRBJ1-3,CASSFLRGTGNTIYF,TGTGCCAGCAGCTTTCTACGGGGGACCGGAAACACCATATATTTT
many,TRBV3-1/TRBV3-2,NA,TRBJ1-6,CASSRNFPGSSYNSPLHF,TGTGCCAGCAGCCGGAACTTCCCAGGGTCCTCCTATAATTCACCCCTCCACTTT
NA,TRBV29-1,NA,TRBJ1-1,CSVSPGLQGPTEAFF,TGCAGCGTCTCTCCGGGACTTCAAGGGCCCACTGAAGCTTTCTTT
NA,TRBV24-1,NA,TRBJ2-7,CATSDGPTYEQYF,TGTGCCACCAGTGATGGTCCTACCTACGAGCAGTACTTC
NA,TRBV28,NA,TRBJ2-2,CASSRYGGGSLTGELFF,TGTGCCAGCTCCCGATATGGGGGCGGGAGTCTCACCGGGGAGCTGTTTTTT
NA,TRBV6-5,NA,TRBJ2-1,CATSGTGSSYNEQFF,TGTGCCACCTCGGGTACAGGGAGTTCCTACAATGAGCAGTTCTTC
NA,TRBV10-1,NA,TRBJ1-1,CASSLYRDTEAFF,TGCGCCAGCAGTCTTTACAGGGACACTGAAGCTTTCTTT
NA,TRBV28,NA,TRBJ2-3,CAVARGGVDTQYF,TGTGCCGTGGCCCGCGGGGGCGTAGATACGCAGTATTTT
NA,TRBV27,TRBD2,TRBJ2-2,CASSPFRLAGETGELFF,TGTGCCAGCAGTCCCTTTAGACTAGCGGGAGAGACCGGGGAGCTGTTTTTT
NA,TRBV21-1,NA,TRBJ1-6,CASIKYYKPLHF,TGTGCCAGCATCAAATATTATAAACCCCTCCACTTT
once,TRBV5-1,TRBD1,TRBJ2-5,CASSSGTGEETQYF,TGCGCCAGCAGCTCAGGGACAGGGGAAGAGACCCAGTACTTC
NA,TRBV5-1,TRBD2,TRBJ2-5,CASSLRGGETQYF,TGCGCCAGCAGCTTGAGGGGAGGGGAGACCCAGTACTTC
NA,TRBV2,TRBD2,TRBJ2-2,CASSALAGISGELFF,TGTGCCAGCAGTGCCCTAGCGGGGATTTCCGGGGAGCTGTTTTTT
NA,TRBV11-2,TRBD1,TRBJ1-4,CASSLDRWAGGEKLFF,TGTGCCAGCAGCTTAGATCGGTGGGCAGGGGGTGAAAAACTGTTTTTT
NA,TRBV2,TRBD1,TRBJ1-3,CASSFLGQGESSGNTIYF,TGTGCCAGCAGTTTCCTTGGACAGGGTGAAAGCTCTGGAAACACCATATATTTT
NA,TRBV18,NA,TRBJ2-3,CASSPPQGTDTQYF,TGTGCCAGCTCACCTCCGCAGGGGACAGATACGCAGTATTTT
NA,TRBV6-1,NA,TRBJ2-1,CASSEGERGNEQFF,TGTGCCAGCAGTGAAGGGGAGCGTGGTAATGAGCAGTTCTTC